The clone carrying this T cell receptor beta chain was recorded at least ten times. The antigen remains undetermined. V was shortened by 4 bases and J by 6 bases, with 17 bases between the two germline ends. This CDR3 spans 14 amino acids. Germline V lookup: CDR1 SGHRS, CDR2 YFSETQ. Stated time point: pre-sensitization, week 0. Treatment here: therapeutic diphenylcyclopropenone sensitization with weekly scalp DPC. The data are from a study of human T cells and chemical hapten exposure. Whole-study context: Diphenylcyclopropenone was administered weekly to the scalp of patients throughout the approximately 25-week study. Patches with 0.01% DPC went on the upper back, and the tests were read at 6 days.

Study outcomes and limitations: Counts of TCRs above 1 in 1000 frequency stayed unchanged with DPC sensitization. Positive correlation was observed between PT1 expanded TCR counts and patch test score.

From the RACE reads, TCRdb called clonotypes with MiXCR, one entry per CDR3 protein. The data hold about 51,000 distinct CDR3 sequences, with roughly 9.9% observed a single time. The chain links TRBV5-1 to TRBJ2-7, with D tentatively TRBD2 (5 bases). This specimen consisted of whole blood, obtained in connection with sensitization to the hapten diphenylcyclopropenone (DPC). This TCR came from a woman aged 40-49 years with alopecia areata. Some clones in this sample may be carry-over from other donors' samples. The CDR3 coding sequence is TGCGCCAGCAGCCCCGACGGGATGGCATCCGAGCAGTACTTC. Its translation: CASSPDGMASEQYF.